The next 6 T cell receptor beta chains were all read from a single sample in a study of T cell repertoires in cytomegalovirus infection. From the reads, TCRdb called clonotypes with MiXCR, one entry per CDR3 protein. Of 400,000 or so distinct CDR3 sequences listed, approximately 18% are singletons. Sequencing used PBMCs. Receptors originate from a human donor in good health (CMV status not recorded). Some clones in this sample may be carry-over from other donors' samples.

This sequence joins TRBV10-3 and TRBJ2-5, with 10 bases aligning to TRBD1. The CDR3 runs to 16 residues. With V trimmed by 6 bases and J by 2 bases, 9 bases remained unmatched. Looked up from germline, CDR1 is ENHRY and CDR2 is SYGVKD. This chain's CDR3 is CAISGRTGGAQETQYF. The CDR3 nucleotides read TGTGCCATCAGCGGTAGGACAGGGGGGGCACAAGAGACCCAGTACTTC.

V gene TRBV20-1 combines with J gene TRBJ2-7; no firm D call. Germline CDR1 reads DFQATT; CDR2 reads SNEGSKA (reference sequence). This CDR3 is built from 13 residues. With 5 bases removed from V and 0 bases from J, the gap between germline ends came to 11 bases. The CDR3 DNA sequence: TGCAGTGCTCCACCCCTGGGCTCCTACGAGCAGTACTTC. It translates to CSAPPLGSYEQYF.

At least ten counts were recorded for this clonotype. This chain links TRBV11-1 with TRBJ1-1; no reliable D call. Germline CDR1 and CDR2: SGHAT and FQDESV (reference sequence). The ends were cut back, 5 bases at V and 7 bases at J, with 17 bases in the middle. This CDR3 comprises 14 residues. CDR3 loop: CASSTRSGVIEAFF. In DNA, the CDR3 is TGTGCCAGCAGCACGCGCTCCGGGGTAATTGAAGCTTTCTTT.

This clonotype was recorded many times. V usage is TRBV7-2 and J usage is TRBJ1-3; D is unclear. The germline CDR1 and CDR2 sequences are SGHTA and FQGNSA. CDR3 length: 15 residues. Between the trimmed V and J ends, which lost 2 bases and 0 bases, there was a span of 8 bases. The CDR3 is CASSLLHHSGNTIYF. The CDR3 DNA sequence: TGTGCCAGCAGCTTATTACATCACTCTGGAAACACCATATATTTT.

This clonotype was detected many times. V gene TRBV7-2 combines with J gene TRBJ2-1; D not certain. The CDR3 runs to 14 residues. The germline V gene encodes CDR1 SGHTA and CDR2 FQGNSA. V was trimmed by 0 bases and J by 8 bases, leaving 11 bases between them. In DNA, the CDR3 is TGTGCCAGCAGCTTAGCGCGAGGTTTTCATGAGCAGTTCTTC. Translating it yields CASSLARGFHEQFF. The full variable domain, completed using reference TRBV7-2 and TRBJ2-1, is GAGVSQSPSNKVTEKGKDVELRCDPISGHTALYWYRQSLGQGLEFLIYFQGNSAPDKSGLPSDRFSAERTGGSVSTLTIQRTQQEDSAVYLCASSLARGFHEQFFGPGTRLTVL.

The V and J genes are TRBV14 and TRBJ1-2, with TRBD1 matching over 8 bases. V dropped 3 bases and J dropped 2; count of bases not matched to a gene: 5. CDR1 is SGHDN, CDR2 FVKESK, per germline. The CDR3 totals 15 residues. As DNA, the CDR3 is TGTGCCAGCAGCCATCTCAGGGGGCTCAACTATGGCTACACCTTC. It specifies CASSHLRGLNYGYTF.